This entry describes one T cell receptor (beta chain). Germline V lookup: CDR1 MGHRA, CDR2 YSYEKL. The CDR3 is 15 amino acids. V shed 5 bases and J 1 base; nucleotides not matched to a gene: 5. The data stem from a study of blood T cell repertoires in COVID-19. The method was immunoSEQ multiplex PCR; TCRdb's version includes in-frame clones alone and lacks a portion of them. The table shows about 47,000 clones, with 89% occurring only once. This chain connects TRBV4-1 to TRBJ2-1; 7 bases line up with TRBD1. The sequenced sample was peripheral blood. This sequence was found in a man at least 80 years old with active or convalescent COVID-19. CDR3 DNA: TGCGCCAGCAGCGGGCAGGGGGTTTCCTACAATGAGCAGTTCTTC. Amino acid sequence: CASSGQGVSYNEQFF.